The 20 T cell receptor beta chains presented below share a single source sample, sequenced in a study of T cells in Graves' hyperthyroidism and ophthalmopathy (dated by TCRdb to about 2019). Receptors were amplified or captured by multiplex PCR. The sample was run on an Illumina HiSeq 2000. The TCR beta CDR3 regions were amplified from the RNA transcripts. A first-round RT-PCR of the TCR CDR3 used the HTBI primer set with the Qiagen OneStep RT-PCR kit. TCRdb reprocessed the public reads (quality trimming at Q25 with fastp, clone calling with MiXCR) and kept in-frame beta chains. Entries are consolidated by CDR3 protein sequence, retaining the most common genes and DNA. The sample table holds about 130,000 distinct CDR3 sequences, of which around 20% were seen once. About 67% of the sample is in the top ten clones. Specimen: blood. These receptors were taken from a woman aged 50 to 60 with Graves' hyperthyroidism that later progressed to Graves' ophthalmopathy.

This clonotype was found a few times. This chain uses TRBV5-5 with TRBJ2-2; D is undetermined. Trimming shortened V by 3 bases and J by 1 base, and 13 bases separated the two germline ends. Germline CDR1 is SGHKS and CDR2 is YYEKEE (reference sequence). CDR3 length: 16 amino acids. The CDR3 region has the DNA TGTGCCAGCAGCTCTCTGCTGGGCAAGAACACCGGGGAGCTGTTTTTT. Its protein product is CASSSLLGKNTGELFF.

In its sample, this clonotype was seen a few times. The chain couples TRBV2 to TRBJ2-2; TRBD1 agrees at 9 bases. Germline V CDR1 and CDR2: SNHLY, FYNNEI. Trimming cost V 5 bases and J 5 bases; bases outside gene matches: 3. This CDR3 region has 14 residues. The CDR3 nucleotides are TGTGCCAGCAGTTCGGGACAGGGAACCGGGGAGCTGTTTTTT. Translated: CASSSGQGTGELFF.

This clonotype was detected many times. The genes are TRBV20-1 and TRBJ1-1; no clear D gene. This CDR3 is built from 15 residues. Germline lookup yields CDR1 DFQATT and CDR2 SNEGSKA (reference sequence). The V end was cut by 5 bases, the J end by 0 bases, with 16 bases between. CDR3: CSASAPHSLNTEAFF. The DNA of the CDR3 is TGCAGTGCTTCCGCCCCCCACTCGCTGAACACTGAAGCTTTCTTT.

This clonotype occurred many times. This chain links TRBV7-9 with TRBJ2-3; unclear D gene. CDR3 length: 15 amino acids. The V end was cut by 3 bases, the J end by 4 bases, with 14 bases between. Germline V gene lookup returns CDR1 SEHNR and CDR2 FQNEAQ (reference sequence). In nucleotides, the CDR3 is TGTGCCAGCAGCTTTGGGGAATATGTTTCAGATACGCAGTATTTT. This encodes CASSFGEYVSDTQYF.

About this clonotype itself: Given a much more abundant clone one base away, this may be a read error. Given the absence of the conserved phenylalanine or tryptophan at the CDR3 end, a read error is likely. The genes are TRBV20-1 and TRBJ1-1; TRBD1 matches 12 bases. Losses at the gene ends were 8 bases for V and 11 bases for J; bases not matched to a gene: 6. This CDR3 is built from 11 residues. Germline V lookup: CDR1 DFQATT, CDR2 SNEGSKA (reference sequence). The CDR3 protein is CSLGQGAKAFL. CDR3 nucleotide sequence: TGCAGTTTGGGACAGGGGGCTAAGGCTTTCCTT.

The gene calls are TRBV18 and TRBJ1-2; 9 bases align to TRBD1. The J segment lost 6 bases and the V segment lost 3 bases, leaving 5 bases of the junction unmatched. Germline CDR1 reads KGHSH; CDR2 reads LQKENI. The CDR3 totals 14 residues. The CDR3 DNA reads TGTGCCAGCTCACCCCAGGGACAGGGAAATGGCTACACCTTC. Residues: CASSPQGQGNGYTF.

This clonotype came up many times. The rearrangement joins TRBV2 to TRBJ1-1; tentative D call: TRBD1 (6 bases). Germline values: CDR1 SNHLY, CDR2 FYNNEI. The length of the CDR3 is 14 residues. The V end lost 7 bases, the J end lost 5 bases, and 17 bases lay between the germline ends. CDR3 sequence reads: CASTSQGVETEAFF. CDR3 DNA sequence: TGTGCCAGCACCTCACAGGGAGTGGAGACTGAAGCTTTCTTT.

The genes are TRBV2 and TRBJ1-2; D is possibly TRBD1 (5 bases). CDR1 and CDR2 (germline): SNHLY, FYNNEI. The V and J ends lost 1 base and 8 bases respectively, with 17 bases between them. The CDR3 has 15 residues. The CDR3 DNA reads TGTGCCAGCAGTGAAGGAGGGTACAGAGGGGTCGGCTACACCTTC. This sequence encodes CASSEGGYRGVGYTF.

The J gene is TRBJ1-2, the V gene TRBV7-9, with 7 bases lining up with TRBD1. After removal of 5 bases from V and 4 bases from J, the junction contained 19 bases not matched to a gene. This CDR3 contains 18 residues. Looked up from germline, CDR1 is SEHNR and CDR2 is FQNEAQ (reference sequence). The CDR3 DNA is TGTGCCAGCAGCGCGAGACAGGGAGGAAGAGGCCGGGGCTATGGCTACACCTTC. Translation: CASSARQGGRGRGYGYTF.

V gene TRBV6-2 or TRBV6-3 combines with J gene TRBJ2-5; weak D call: TRBD2 (6 bases). V was pared by 2 bases and J by 6 bases, with 13 bases between. Germline lookup yields CDR1 MNHEY and CDR2 SVGEGT. The CDR3 is 14 amino acids. For the CDR3, the DNA is TGTGCCAGCAGTTACGGGCGGGATTACCAGACCCAGTACTTC. Protein sequence: CASSYGRDYQTQYF.

Ten or more counts support this clonotype. The V and J genes are TRBV12-3 or TRBV12-4 and TRBJ2-2; D gene unclear. Trimming left V 1 base short and J 2 bases short, with 8 bases between. The CDR3 covers 15 residues. DNA of the CDR3: TGTGCCAGCAGTTTAGGCGTCTCTAACACCGGGGAGCTGTTTTTT. Protein sequence: CASSLGVSNTGELFF.

This clonotype was counted ten times or more. This chain connects TRBV15 to TRBJ2-7, with 8 positions matching TRBD2. The CDR3 is 14 amino acids. Germline CDR1 reads LNHNV; CDR2 reads YYDKDF (reference sequence). V dropped 8 bases and J dropped 6; count of bases not matched to a gene: 12. The CDR3 DNA sequence: TGTGCCACCGCCCGGGGGGGATCGTCTCGCGAGCAGTACTTC. Its translation is CATARGGSSREQYF.

This chain connects TRBV5-5 to TRBJ2-1, with 9 bases aligning to TRBD2. CDR3 size: 14 residues. The trim removed 0 bases at V and 9 bases at J, leaving 4 bases unmatched. Germline-derived CDR1 and CDR2 are SGHKS and YYEKEE (reference sequence). The CDR3 nucleotides read TGTGCCAGCAGCTTGGTCGATAGCGGGAGTGAGCAGTTCTTC. This codes for CASSLVDSGSEQFF.

The V gene is TRBV18, the J gene TRBJ2-2; D remains unclear. Trimming took 4 bases from V and 1 from J, leaving 10 bases between them. CDR1 is KGHSH and CDR2 is LQKENI in the germline V gene. This CDR3 has 15 amino acids. The CDR3 sequence: CASSLEPGNTGELFF. The CDR3 region has the DNA TGTGCCAGCTCACTCGAACCGGGGAACACCGGGGAGCTGTTTTTT.

This clonotype was seen at least ten times. This chain links TRBV28 with TRBJ2-1; 10 bases match TRBD2. The V and J ends lost 6 bases and 8 bases, in that order; junction bases with no gene match: 7. The V gene's germline CDR1 is MDHEN and CDR2 SYDVKM. The CDR3 has 14 residues. The CDR3 region is CASRASGSLDEQFF. The CDR3 nucleotides read TGTGCCAGCAGGGCTAGCGGGAGTCTAGATGAGCAGTTCTTC.

At least ten counts were recorded for this clonotype. J is TRBJ2-5 and V is TRBV27; 10 bases fit TRBD1. The V and J ends lost 4 bases and 2 bases, in that order; junction bases with no gene match: 7. Germline assignment: CDR1 MNHEY and CDR2 SMNVEV (reference sequence). The CDR3 runs 16 residues. In nucleotides, the CDR3 is TGTGCCAGCAGTTACGGGGGACAGGGGTCGCAAGAGACCCAGTACTTC. This encodes CASSYGGQGSQETQYF.

The count of this clonotype is one. The V call is TRBV20-1, the J call TRBJ2-7; 11 bases match TRBD2. J lost 0 bases, V lost 3 bases, and 4 bases had no gene match. The CDR3 has 15 residues. CDR1 is DFQATT and CDR2 is SNEGSKA in the germline V gene (reference sequence). The chain's CDR3 is CSASATSGTSYEQYF. CDR3 coding DNA: TGCAGTGCTAGTGCGACTAGCGGGACCTCCTACGAGCAGTACTTC.

The rearrangement joins TRBV11-1 to TRBJ2-1, with D possibly TRBD2 on 6 matching bases. Germline-derived CDR1 and CDR2 are SGHAT and FQDESV (reference sequence). CDR3 length: 15 amino acids. V was clipped by 1 base and J by 4 bases, with 11 bases between them. CDR3 residues: CASSLVLARYNEQFF. As DNA, the CDR3 is TGTGCCAGCAGCTTAGTACTAGCTAGGTACAATGAGCAGTTCTTC.

This clonotype was found many times. The chain is built from TRBV6-1 and TRBJ2-6; unclear D gene. Looked up from germline, CDR1 is MNHNS and CDR2 is SASEGT. Trimming shortened V by 5 bases and J by 0 bases, and 8 bases separated the two germline ends. The CDR3 has 15 amino acids. CDR3 DNA: TGTGCCAGCAGTCTCGGCCGCTCTGGGGCCAACGTCCTGACTTTC. This codes for CASSLGRSGANVLTF.

This clonotype appeared many times. The chain employs TRBV12-3 or TRBV12-4 and TRBJ2-3; TRBD1 matches 7 bases. CDR3 size: 14 residues. J lost 4 bases, V lost 6 bases, and 7 bases had no gene match. CDR3: CASSRDSSPDTQYF. The CDR3 region has the DNA TGTGCCAGCAGCCGGGACAGCAGCCCAGATACGCAGTATTTT.